What follows are 9 T cell receptor beta chains derived from one specimen sequenced in a study of long-term antiretroviral therapy in people with HIV. Sequencing relied on immunoSEQ assay v3.0, run at survey level. The protocol was immunoSEQ multiplex PCR, while the TCRdb copy is restricted to in-frame clones and leaves out a portion. There are approximately 9,600 clones in the sample; about four fifths occur only once, and 9.3% lies in the top ten. This specimen was unsorted PBMCs, taken 0.3 years before starting antiretroviral therapy. All receptors derive from a man aged 30-40 years with HIV.

The chain carries TRBV6-5 and TRBJ1-2; maybe TRBD1 (6 bases). The CDR3 consists of 14 residues. Germline V gene data show CDR1 as MNHEY and CDR2 as SVGAGI. Trimming shortened V by 2 bases and J by 4 bases, and 11 bases separated the two germline ends. The CDR3 DNA follows: TGTGCCAGCAGTTACGCCGGGACAACCTATGGCTACACCTTC. As protein: CASSYAGTTYGYTF.

The V gene is TRBV9, the J gene TRBJ2-1; TRBD2 might be the D (5 bases). Germline CDR1 is SGDLS and CDR2 is YYNGEE. V gave up 2 bases and J gave up 9 bases, with 15 bases separating them. The CDR3 sequence is 14 residues long. CDR3 loop: CASSVKTTAGEQFF. CDR3 bases: TGTGCCAGCAGCGTTAAGACTACCGCCGGTGAGCAGTTCTTC.

This clone is termed large. The CDR3 nucleotides are TGTGCCAGCAGTTTGCTAGCGGGAGATAACACCGGGGAGCTGTTTTTT. It translates to CASSLLAGDNTGELFF. The chain has TRBV6-4 and TRBJ2-2, with 10 bases identical to TRBD2. Germline values: CDR1 MRHNA, CDR2 SNTAGT. The J segment lost 2 bases and the V segment lost 5 bases, leaving 5 bases of the junction unmatched. CDR3 length equals 16 residues.

The CDR3 reads CASGRTGSNTGELFF. DNA for the CDR3: TGTGCCAGCGGCCGAACAGGGTCGAACACCGGGGAGCTGTTTTTT. V gene TRBV28 combines with J gene TRBJ2-2; D might be TRBD1 (6 bases). Germline CDR1 MDHEN, CDR2 SYDVKM. The CDR3 is 15 amino acids. V gave up 8 bases and J gave up 0 bases, with 13 bases separating them. The full variable domain, completed using reference TRBV28 and TRBJ2-2, is DVKVTQSSRYLVKRTGEKVFLECVQDMDHENMFWYRQDPGLGLRLIYFSYDVKMKEKGDIPEGYSVSREKKERFSLILESASTNQTSMYLCASGRTGSNTGELFFGEGSRLTVL.

This chain joins TRBV6-4 and TRBJ2-7, with TRBD2 matching over 9 bases. The CDR3 is made up of 15 amino acids. CDR1 is MRHNA and CDR2 is SNTAGT in the germline V gene. V shed 2 bases, J shed 1 base, and the junction held 3 bases outside the gene matches. The CDR3 protein is CASSDGGGASYEQYF. The CDR3 bases are TGTGCCAGCAGTGACGGCGGGGGGGCTTCCTACGAGCAGTACTTC.

The table lists this clone with a few counts. V and J are TRBV9 and TRBJ2-2; 9 nucleotides line up with TRBD2. Germline trimming cut 0 bases from V and 4 bases from J; bases unmatched to any gene: 4. CDR3 size: 16 residues. CDR1 is SGDLS, CDR2 YYNGEE, per germline. The CDR3 loop is CASSVALAGSTGELFF. In nucleotides, the CDR3 is TGTGCCAGCAGCGTAGCCCTAGCGGGAAGCACCGGGGAGCTGTTTTTT.

The chain is built from TRBV4-2 and TRBJ2-3; TRBD2 agrees at 7 bases. The germline gives CDR1 LGHNA, CDR2 YNFKEQ. The CDR3 sequence is 15 residues long. V lost 8 bases and J lost 1; bases outside the gene matches: 9. The CDR3 region has the DNA TGTGCCAGCGCTCCCCGAAGCGGGGGCACAGATACGCAGTATTTT. Its protein is CASAPRSGGTDTQYF.

The chain carries TRBV28 and TRBJ1-2; D gene uncertain. V lost 8 bases and J lost 5, with 15 bases in between. There are 13 residues in the CDR3. Germline CDR1 reads MDHEN; CDR2 reads SYDVKM. The CDR3 nucleotides are TGTGCCAGCGTTCAAGGGAGGGAGTATGGCTACACCTTC. This codes for CASVQGREYGYTF.

V gene TRBV7-8 combines with J gene TRBJ1-5; D call uncertain. Trimming stripped 2 bases from V and 5 bases from J, with 13 bases between. CDR3 length: 15 residues. Germline V lookup: CDR1 SGHVS, CDR2 FQNEAQ. The DNA for the CDR3 is TGTGCCAGCAGCTTACTAGGAGCCGAATATCAGCCCCAGCATTTT. Translated: CASSLLGAEYQPQHF.